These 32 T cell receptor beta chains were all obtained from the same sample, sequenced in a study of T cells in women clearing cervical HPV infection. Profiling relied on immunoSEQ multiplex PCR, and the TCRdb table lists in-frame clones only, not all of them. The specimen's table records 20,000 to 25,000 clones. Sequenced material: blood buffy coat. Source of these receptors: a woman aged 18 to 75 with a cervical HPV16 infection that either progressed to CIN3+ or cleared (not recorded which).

Partial CDR3 DNA: TGTGCCAGCTCACACTCCAACGAACCCTCCTACGAG. Translated: CASSHSNEPSYE. The full-length CDR3 reads as CASSHSNEPSYEQYF. The chain links TRBV18 to TRBJ2-7, with D uncertain. Read sequence stops 3 residues before the CDR3 end, and the germline J gene provides the missing end. CDR1 is KGHSH, CDR2 LQKENI, per germline. This CDR3 spans 15 amino acids. Trimming cost V 4 bases and J 0 bases, with 13 bases left between them.

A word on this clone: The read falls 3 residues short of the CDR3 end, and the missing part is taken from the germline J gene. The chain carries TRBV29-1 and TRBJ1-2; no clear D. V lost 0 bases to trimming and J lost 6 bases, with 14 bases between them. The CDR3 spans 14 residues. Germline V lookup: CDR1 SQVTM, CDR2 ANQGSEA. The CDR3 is CSVEERDGKDGYTF. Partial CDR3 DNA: TGCAGCGTTGAAGAGCGGGATGGAAAAGATGGC.

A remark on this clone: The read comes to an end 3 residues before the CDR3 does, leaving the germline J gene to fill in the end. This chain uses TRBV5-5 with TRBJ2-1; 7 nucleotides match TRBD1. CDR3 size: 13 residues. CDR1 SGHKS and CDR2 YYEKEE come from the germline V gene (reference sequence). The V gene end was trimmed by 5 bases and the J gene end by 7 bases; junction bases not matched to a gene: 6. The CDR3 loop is CASSEQGVNEQFF. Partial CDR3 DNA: TGTGCCAGCAGTGAGCAGGGGGTGAATGAG. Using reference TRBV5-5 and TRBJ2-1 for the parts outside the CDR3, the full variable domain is DAGVTQSPTHLIKTRGQQVTLRCSPISGHKSVSWYQQVLGQGPQFIFQYYEKEERGRGNFPDRFSARQFPNYSSELNVNALLLGDSALYLCASSEQGVNEQFFGPGTRLTVL.

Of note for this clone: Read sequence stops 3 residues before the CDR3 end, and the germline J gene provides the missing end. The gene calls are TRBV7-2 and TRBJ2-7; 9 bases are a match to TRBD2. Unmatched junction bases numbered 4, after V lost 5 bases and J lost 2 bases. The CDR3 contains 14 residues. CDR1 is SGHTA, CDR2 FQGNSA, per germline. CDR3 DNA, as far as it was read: TGTGCCAGCAGCCCGACTAGCGGACCCTACGAG. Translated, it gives CASSPTSGPYE. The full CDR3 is CASSPTSGPYEQYF.

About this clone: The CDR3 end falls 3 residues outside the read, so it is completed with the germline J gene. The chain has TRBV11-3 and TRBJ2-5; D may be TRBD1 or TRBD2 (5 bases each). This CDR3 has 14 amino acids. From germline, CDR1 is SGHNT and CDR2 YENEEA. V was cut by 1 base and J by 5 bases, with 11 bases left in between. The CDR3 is CASSLGGAGETQYF. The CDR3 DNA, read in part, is TGTGCCAGCAGCTTAGGAGGGGCAGGGGAGACC.

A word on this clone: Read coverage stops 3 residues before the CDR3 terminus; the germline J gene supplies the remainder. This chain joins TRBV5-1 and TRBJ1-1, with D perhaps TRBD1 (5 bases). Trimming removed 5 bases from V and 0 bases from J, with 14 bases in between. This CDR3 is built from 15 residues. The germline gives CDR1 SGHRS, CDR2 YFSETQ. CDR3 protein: CASRDLRVMNTEAFF. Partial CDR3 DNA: TGCGCCAGCAGGGACCTCAGGGTCATGAACACTGAA.

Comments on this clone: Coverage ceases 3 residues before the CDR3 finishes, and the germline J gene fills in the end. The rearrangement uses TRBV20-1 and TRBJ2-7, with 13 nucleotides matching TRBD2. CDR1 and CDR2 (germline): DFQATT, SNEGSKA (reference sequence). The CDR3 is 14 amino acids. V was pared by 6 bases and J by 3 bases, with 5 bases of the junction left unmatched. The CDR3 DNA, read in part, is TGCAGTGCGCCTTGGACTAGCGGGAGCTACGAG. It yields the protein CSAPWTSGSYE. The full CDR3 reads CSAPWTSGSYEQYF.

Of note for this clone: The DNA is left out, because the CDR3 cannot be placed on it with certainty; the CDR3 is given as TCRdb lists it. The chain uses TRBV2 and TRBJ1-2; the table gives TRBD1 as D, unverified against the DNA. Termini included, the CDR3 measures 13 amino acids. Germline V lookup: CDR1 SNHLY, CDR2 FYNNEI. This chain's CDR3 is CASSILGRDGYTF.

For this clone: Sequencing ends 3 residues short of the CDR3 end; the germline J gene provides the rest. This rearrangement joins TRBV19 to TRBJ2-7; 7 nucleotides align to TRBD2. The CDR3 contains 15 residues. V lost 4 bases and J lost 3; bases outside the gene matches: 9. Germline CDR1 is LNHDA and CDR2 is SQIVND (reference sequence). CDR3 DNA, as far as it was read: TGTGCCAGTAGTACGACGGGACTACTCTACTACGAG. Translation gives CASSTTGLLYYE. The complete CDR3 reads CASSTTGLLYYEQYF. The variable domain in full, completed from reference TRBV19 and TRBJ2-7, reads DGGITQSPKYLFRKEGQNVTLSCEQNLNHDAMYWYRQDPGQGLRLIYYSQIVNDFQKGDIAEGYSVSREKKESFPLTVTSAQKNPTAFYLCASSTTGLLYYEQYFGPGTRLTVT.

The CDR3 DNA, read in part, is TGTGCCAGCAGCGCGCAAGGACAGAGGAATTCACCC. Protein sequence: CASSAQGQRNSP. The full CDR3 is CASSAQGQRNSPLHF. The V call is TRBV2, the J call TRBJ1-6, with a tentative D call TRBD1 (6 bases). The observed sequence ends 3 residues before the CDR3 terminus, with the missing tail filled in from the germline J gene. The CDR3 loop spans 15 amino acids. Trimming left V 6 bases short and J 7 bases short, with 16 bases between. Germline CDR1 is SNHLY and CDR2 is FYNNEI. Based on the CDR3 plus reference TRBV2 and TRBJ1-6, the full variable domain is EPEVTQTPSHQVTQMGQEVILRCVPISNHLYFYWYRQILGQKVEFLVSFYNNEISEKSEIFDDQFSVERPDGSNFTLKIRSTKLEDSAMYFCASSAQGQRNSPLHFGNGTRLTVT.

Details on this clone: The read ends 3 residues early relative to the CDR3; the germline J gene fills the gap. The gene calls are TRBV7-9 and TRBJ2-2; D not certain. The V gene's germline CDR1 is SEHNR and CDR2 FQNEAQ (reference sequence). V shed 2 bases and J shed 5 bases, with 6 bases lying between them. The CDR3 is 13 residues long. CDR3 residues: CASSLQETGELFF. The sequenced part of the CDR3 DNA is TGTGCCAGCAGCTTACAGGAAACCGGGGAG.

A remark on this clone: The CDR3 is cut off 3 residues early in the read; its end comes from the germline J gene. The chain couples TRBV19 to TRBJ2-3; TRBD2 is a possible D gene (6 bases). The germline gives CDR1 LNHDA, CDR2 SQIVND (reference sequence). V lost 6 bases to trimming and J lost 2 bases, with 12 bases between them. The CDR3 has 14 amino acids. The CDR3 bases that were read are TGTGCCAGTAGGAGACTAGGATCCACAGATACG. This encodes CASRRLGSTDT. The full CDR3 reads CASRRLGSTDTQYF.

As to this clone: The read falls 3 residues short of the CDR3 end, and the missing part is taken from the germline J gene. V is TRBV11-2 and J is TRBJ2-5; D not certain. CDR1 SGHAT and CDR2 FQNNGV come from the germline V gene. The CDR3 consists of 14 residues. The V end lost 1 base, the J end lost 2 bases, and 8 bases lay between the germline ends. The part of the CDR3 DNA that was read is TGTGCCAGCAGCTTAGCTGGCGGACAAGAGACC. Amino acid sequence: CASSLAGGQET. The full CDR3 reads CASSLAGGQETQYF.

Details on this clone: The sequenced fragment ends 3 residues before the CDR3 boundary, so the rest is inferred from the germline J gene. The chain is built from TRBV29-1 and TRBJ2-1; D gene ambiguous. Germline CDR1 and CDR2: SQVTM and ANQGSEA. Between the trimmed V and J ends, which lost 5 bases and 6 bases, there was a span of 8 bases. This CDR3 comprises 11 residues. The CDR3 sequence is CSVQQRNEQFF. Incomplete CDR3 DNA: TGCAGCGTTCAGCAGCGCAATGAG.

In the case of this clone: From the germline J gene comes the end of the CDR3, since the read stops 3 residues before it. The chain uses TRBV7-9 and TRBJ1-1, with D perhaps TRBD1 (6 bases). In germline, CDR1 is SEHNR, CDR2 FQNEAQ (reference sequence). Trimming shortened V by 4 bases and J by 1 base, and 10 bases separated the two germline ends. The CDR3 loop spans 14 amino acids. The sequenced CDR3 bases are TGTGCCAGCAGCTCAGGGGTGGCGAACACTGAA. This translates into CASSSGVANTE. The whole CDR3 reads CASSSGVANTEAFF.

The sequenced part of the CDR3 DNA is TGCAGTGCTAGGGGCCGACTAGCGGGAACCTACGAG. It is translated as CSARGRLAGTYE. The entire CDR3 protein reads CSARGRLAGTYEQYF. This chain links TRBV20-1 with TRBJ2-7, with 11 nucleotides matching TRBD2. The read ends 3 residues before the CDR3 terminus; that terminus is restored from the germline J gene. The V gene end was trimmed by 3 bases and the J gene end by 2 bases; junction bases not matched to a gene: 6. The CDR3 sequence is 15 residues long. CDR1 and CDR2 from the germline V gene are DFQATT and SNEGSKA (reference sequence).

This CDR3 reads CSAISVTYNEQFF. CDR3 bases read: TGCAGTGCTATCAGTGTTACCTACAATGAG. The V call is TRBV20-1, the J call TRBJ2-1, with D uncertain. The missing CDR3 end, 3 residues past where the read stops, is filled in from the germline J gene. The CDR3 consists of 13 residues. CDR1 DFQATT and CDR2 SNEGSKA come from the germline V gene (reference sequence). V dropped 4 bases and J dropped 2 bases, with 9 bases sitting between them.

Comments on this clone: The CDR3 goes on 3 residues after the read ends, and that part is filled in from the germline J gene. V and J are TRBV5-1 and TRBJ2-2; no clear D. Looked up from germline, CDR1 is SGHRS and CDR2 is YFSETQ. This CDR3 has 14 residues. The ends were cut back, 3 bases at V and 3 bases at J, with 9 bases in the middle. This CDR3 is CASSSDGYTGELFF. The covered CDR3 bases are TGCGCCAGCAGCTCCGACGGGTACACCGGGGAG.

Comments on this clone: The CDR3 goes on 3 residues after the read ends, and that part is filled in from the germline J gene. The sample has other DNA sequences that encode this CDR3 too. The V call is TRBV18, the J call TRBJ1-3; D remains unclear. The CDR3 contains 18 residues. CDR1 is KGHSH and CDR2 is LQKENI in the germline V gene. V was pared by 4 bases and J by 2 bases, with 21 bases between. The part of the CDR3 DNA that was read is TGTGCCAGCTCACTCCAGGTGATTACTGTCGAGGCTGGAAACACC. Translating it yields CASSLQVITVEAGNT. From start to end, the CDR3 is CASSLQVITVEAGNTIYF.

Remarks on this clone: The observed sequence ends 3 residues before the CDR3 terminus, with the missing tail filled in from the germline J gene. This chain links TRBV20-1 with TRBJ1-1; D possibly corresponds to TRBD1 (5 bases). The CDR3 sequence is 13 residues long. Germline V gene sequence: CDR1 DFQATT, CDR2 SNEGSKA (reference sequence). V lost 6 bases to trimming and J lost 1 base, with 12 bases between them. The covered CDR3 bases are TGCAGTGCGAAGGGGAGGGGGAACACTGAA. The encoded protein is CSAKGRGNTE. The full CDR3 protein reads CSAKGRGNTEAFF.

The CDR3 is CASSALAHYYDYTF. The DNA read from the CDR3 is TGTGCCAGCAGCGCACTAGCGCATTACTACGAC. The rearrangement uses TRBV7-3 and TRBJ1-2; no clear D gene. The read gets to within 3 residues of the CDR3 end, and the germline J gene fills in the rest. This CDR3 comprises 14 residues. Per the germline V gene, CDR1 is SGHTA and CDR2 is FQGTGA.

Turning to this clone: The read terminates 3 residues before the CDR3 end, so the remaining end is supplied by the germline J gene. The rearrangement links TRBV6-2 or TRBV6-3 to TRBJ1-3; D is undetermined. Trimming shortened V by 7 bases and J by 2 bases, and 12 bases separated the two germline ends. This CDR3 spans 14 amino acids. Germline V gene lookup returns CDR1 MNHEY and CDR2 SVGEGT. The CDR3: CASMGTAAGNTIYF. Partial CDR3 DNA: TGTGCCAGCATGGGTACAGCGGCTGGAAACACC.

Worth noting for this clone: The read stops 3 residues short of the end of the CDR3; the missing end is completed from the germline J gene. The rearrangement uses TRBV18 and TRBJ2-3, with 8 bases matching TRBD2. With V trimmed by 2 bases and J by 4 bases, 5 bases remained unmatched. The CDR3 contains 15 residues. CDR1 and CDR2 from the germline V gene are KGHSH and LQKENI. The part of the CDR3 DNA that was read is TGTGCCAGCTCACCAATTCCTAGCGGGCCAGATACG. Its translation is CASSPIPSGPDT. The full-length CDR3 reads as CASSPIPSGPDTQYF.

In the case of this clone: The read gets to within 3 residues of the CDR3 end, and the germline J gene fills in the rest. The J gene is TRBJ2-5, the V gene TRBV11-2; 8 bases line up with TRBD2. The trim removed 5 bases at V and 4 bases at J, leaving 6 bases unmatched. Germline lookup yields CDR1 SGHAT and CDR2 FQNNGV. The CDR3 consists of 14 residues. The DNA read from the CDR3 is TGTGCCAGCAGCCGGGGGGGGGCGACAGAGACC. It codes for CASSRGGATET. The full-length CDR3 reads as CASSRGGATETQYF.

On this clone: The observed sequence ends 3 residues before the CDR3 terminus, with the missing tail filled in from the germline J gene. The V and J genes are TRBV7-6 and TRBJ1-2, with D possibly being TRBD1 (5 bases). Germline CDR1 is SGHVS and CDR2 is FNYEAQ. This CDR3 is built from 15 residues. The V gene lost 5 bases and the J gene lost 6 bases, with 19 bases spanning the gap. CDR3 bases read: TGTGCCAGCAGCCCCCACCTTTCGGGGGTTCATGGC. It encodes CASSPHLSGVHG. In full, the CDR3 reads CASSPHLSGVHGYTF.

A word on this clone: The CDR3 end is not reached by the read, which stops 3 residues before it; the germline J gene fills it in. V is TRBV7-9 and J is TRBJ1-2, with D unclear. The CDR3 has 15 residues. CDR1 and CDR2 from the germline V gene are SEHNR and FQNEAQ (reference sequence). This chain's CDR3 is CASSLVPQRSNDYTF. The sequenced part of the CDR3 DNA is TGTGCCAGCAGCTTAGTCCCCCAGAGGTCCAATGAC.

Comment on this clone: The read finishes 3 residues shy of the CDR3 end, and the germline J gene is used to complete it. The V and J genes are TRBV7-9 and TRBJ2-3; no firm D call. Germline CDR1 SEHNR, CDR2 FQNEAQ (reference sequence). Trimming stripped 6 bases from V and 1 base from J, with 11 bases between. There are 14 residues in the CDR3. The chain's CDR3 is CASRRLGGTDTQYF. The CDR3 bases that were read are TGTGCCAGCAGAAGGTTGGGCGGCACAGATACG.

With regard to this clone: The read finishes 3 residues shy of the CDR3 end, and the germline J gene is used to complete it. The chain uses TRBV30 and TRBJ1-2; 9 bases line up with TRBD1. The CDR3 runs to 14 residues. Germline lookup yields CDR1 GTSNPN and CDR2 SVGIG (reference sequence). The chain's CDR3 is CAWTTKGTGNDYTF. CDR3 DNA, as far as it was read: TGTGCCTGGACCACTAAGGGGACAGGGAATGAC. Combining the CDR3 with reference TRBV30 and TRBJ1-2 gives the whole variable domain SQTIHQWPATLVQPVGSPLSLECTVEGTSNPNLYWYRQAAGRGLQLLFYSVGIGQISSEVPQNLSASRPQDRQFILSSKKLLLSDSGFYLCAWTTKGTGNDYTFGSGTRLTVV.

CDR3 in amino acids: CSGEGRDAYEQYF. CDR3 DNA, as far as it was read: TGCAGTGGGGAAGGGCGGGATGCCTACGAG. The gene calls are TRBV20-1 and TRBJ2-7, with D perhaps TRBD2 (6 bases). The read halts 3 residues ahead of the CDR3 end, with the missing end drawn from the germline J gene. Germline V gene lookup returns CDR1 DFQATT and CDR2 SNEGSKA (reference sequence). The CDR3 consists of 13 residues. Trimming removed 7 bases from V and 2 bases from J, with 15 bases in between.

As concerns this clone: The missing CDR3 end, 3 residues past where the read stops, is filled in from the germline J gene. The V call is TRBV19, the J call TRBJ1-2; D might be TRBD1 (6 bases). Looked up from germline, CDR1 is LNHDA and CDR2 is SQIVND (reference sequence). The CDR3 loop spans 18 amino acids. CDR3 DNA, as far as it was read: TGTGCCAGTAGTATTACGTATCTCCGCAGGGGTAACACAGATACC. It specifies CASSITYLRRGNTDT. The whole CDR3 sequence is CASSITYLRRGNTDTYTF.

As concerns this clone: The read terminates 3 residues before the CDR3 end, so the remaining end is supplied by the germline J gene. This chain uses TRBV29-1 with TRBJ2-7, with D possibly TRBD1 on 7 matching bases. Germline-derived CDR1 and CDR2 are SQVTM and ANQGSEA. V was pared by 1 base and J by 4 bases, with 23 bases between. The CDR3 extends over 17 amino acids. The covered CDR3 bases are TGCAGCGTTGAAGTCCCTGTCAGGGGGGACCCAGAATACGAG. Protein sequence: CSVEVPVRGDPEYE. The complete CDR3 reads CSVEVPVRGDPEYEQYF.

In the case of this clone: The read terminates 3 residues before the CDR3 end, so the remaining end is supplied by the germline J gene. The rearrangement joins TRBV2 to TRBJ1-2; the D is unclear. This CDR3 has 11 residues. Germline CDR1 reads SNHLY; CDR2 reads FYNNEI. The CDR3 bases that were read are TGTGCCAGCAGGAGCACAGATACC. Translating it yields CASRSTDT. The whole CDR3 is CASRSTDTYTF.